A single sample gave rise to the 27 T cell receptor beta chains below, sequenced in a study of T-cell memory formation after mild COVID-19. Using its own MiXCR run on the 5' RACE reads, TCRdb lists one record per CDR3 protein. The sample carries a few hundred thousand distinct CDR3 sequences, under 30% recorded once. Material: PBMCs or a T cell subset sorted from them (not recorded which). The receptor set was obtained from an adult woman who had mild COVID-19 (a few samples of this study predate the infection). Cell type and time point are not known.

This chain uses TRBV6-5 with TRBJ2-7; D might be TRBD1 (6 bases). Germline loops: CDR1 MNHEY, CDR2 SVGAGI. Trimming removed 2 bases from V and 2 bases from J, with 10 bases in between. The CDR3 loop spans 14 amino acids. The DNA of the CDR3 is TGTGCCAGCAGTTACCGGCAGGGGACCTACGAGCAGTACTTC. Translated: CASSYRQGTYEQYF.

This clonotype was counted between two and nine times. The chain recombines TRBV20-1 with TRBJ1-5; D is possibly TRBD1 (5 bases). This CDR3 has 14 amino acids. Germline CDR1 reads DFQATT; CDR2 reads SNEGSKA (reference sequence). Trimming took 5 bases from V and 10 from J, leaving 21 bases between them. The CDR3 region is CSARGGGSKDPQHF. The CDR3 DNA is TGCAGTGCTCGCGGCGGGGGTTCTAAGGATCCCCAGCATTTT.

This chain joins TRBV28 and TRBJ1-4; unclear D gene. CDR1 and CDR2 from the germline V gene are MDHEN and SYDVKM. The CDR3 contains 13 residues. V lost 2 bases to trimming and J lost 7 bases, with 8 bases between them. CDR3 residues: CASSLPSREKLFF. The CDR3 DNA sequence: TGTGCCAGCAGTTTACCTTCGCGTGAAAAACTGTTTTTT.

V usage is TRBV5-1 and J usage is TRBJ2-1; D not certain. The germline gives CDR1 SGHRS, CDR2 YFSETQ. The CDR3 covers 12 residues. The ends were cut back, 1 base at V and 12 bases at J, with 11 bases in the middle. The CDR3: CASSLPPQTQFF. CDR3 DNA sequence: TGCGCCAGCAGCTTGCCGCCTCAGACGCAGTTCTTC.

The V and J genes are TRBV5-6 and TRBJ2-2, with 7 bases fitting TRBD1. V shed 4 bases and J 7 bases; nucleotides not matched to a gene: 7. This CDR3 comprises 14 residues. Germline V gene data show CDR1 as SGHDT and CDR2 as YYEEEE. The CDR3: CASSLGTGVGELFF. CDR3 DNA sequence: TGTGCCAGCAGCCTAGGAACAGGGGTCGGGGAGCTGTTTTTT.

The chain employs TRBV4-1 and TRBJ2-7; a weak D match, TRBD1 (5 bases). V shed 4 bases and J shed 3 bases, with 10 bases lying between them. Germline V gene data show CDR1 as MGHRA and CDR2 as YSYEKL. This CDR3 has 13 amino acids. In nucleotides, the CDR3 is TGCGCCAGCAGCCCCCAAAGGGGCTACGAGCAGTACTTC. Its translation is CASSPQRGYEQYF.

J is TRBJ2-3 and V is TRBV10-3, with D maybe TRBD2 (6 bases). CDR1 is ENHRY and CDR2 is SYGVKD in the germline V gene. V lost 6 bases to trimming and J lost 0 bases, with 10 bases between them. CDR3 length: 14 amino acids. CDR3 DNA sequence: TGTGCCATCAGAGGACTACTTAGCACAGATACGCAGTATTTT. This sequence encodes CAIRGLLSTDTQYF.

The genes are TRBV12-3 or TRBV12-4 and TRBJ1-6; D remains unclear. This CDR3 is built from 13 residues. V shed 5 bases and J shed 7 bases, with 9 bases lying between them. The CDR3 spells CASSRTGNSPLHF. CDR3 in DNA: TGTGCCAGCAGTCGGACGGGAAATTCACCCCTCCACTTT.

The CDR3 here is CASEDRPTDTQYF. In DNA form, the CDR3 reads TGTGCCAGCGAGGACAGACCCACAGATACGCAGTATTTT. The chain is built from TRBV7-9 and TRBJ2-3; D is possibly TRBD1 (6 bases). The CDR3 is made up of 13 amino acids. Germline V gene data show CDR1 as SEHNR and CDR2 as FQNEAQ (reference sequence). V lost 8 bases and J lost 2, with 11 bases in between. Drawing the rest from reference TRBV7-9 and TRBJ2-3, the complete variable domain is DTGVSQNPRHKITKRGQNVTFRCDPISEHNRLYWYRQTLGQGPEFLTYFQNEAQLEKSRLLSDRFSAERPKGSFSTLEIQRTEQGDSAMYLCASEDRPTDTQYFGPGTRLTVL.

This clonotype was counted between two and nine times. The chain employs TRBV5-1 and TRBJ2-3; TRBD2 aligns across 10 bases. In germline, CDR1 is SGHRS, CDR2 YFSETQ. The CDR3 sequence is 16 residues long. With 4 bases clipped from V and 4 bases from J, the junction kept 9 bases outside the gene matches. CDR3 sequence (DNA): TGCGCCAGCAGCATTAAAAGCGGGGGGGCCCCAGATACGCAGTATTTT. Protein: CASSIKSGGAPDTQYF. Based on the CDR3 plus reference TRBV5-1 and TRBJ2-3, the full variable domain is KAGVTQTPRYLIKTRGQQVTLSCSPISGHRSVSWYQQTPGQGLQFLFEYFSETQRNKGNFPGRFSGRQFSNSRSEMNVSTLELGDSALYLCASSIKSGGAPDTQYFGPGTRLTVL.

This rearrangement joins TRBV6-2 or TRBV6-3 to TRBJ2-1; perhaps TRBD2 as D (6 bases). The CDR3 is made up of 14 amino acids. V was trimmed by 10 bases and J by 6 bases, leaving 19 bases between them. The germline CDR1 and CDR2 sequences are MNHEY and SVGEGT. As DNA, the CDR3 is TGTGCCACCCGATCCGGGGGAATGAGCAATGAGCAGTTCTTC. The encoded protein is CATRSGGMSNEQFF.

The genes are TRBV9 and TRBJ2-6; 7 nucleotides agree with TRBD1. CDR3 size: 18 residues. V lost 3 bases and J lost 2; bases outside the gene matches: 11. CDR1 and CDR2 (germline): SGDLS, YYNGEE. This CDR3 reads CASSALTGKEAGANVLTF. The DNA of the CDR3 is TGTGCCAGCAGCGCGTTGACAGGGAAGGAGGCTGGGGCCAACGTCCTGACTTTC.

The V and J genes are TRBV18 and TRBJ1-2; D remains ambiguous. Trimming removed 5 bases from V and 7 bases from J, with 17 bases in between. CDR1 is KGHSH and CDR2 is LQKENI in the germline V gene. This CDR3 has 14 amino acids. CDR3 sequence (DNA): TGTGCCAGCTCAGCCTCGAGCCCTGAAGGTGGCTACACCTTC. It codes for CASSASSPEGGYTF.

This chain links TRBV2 with TRBJ2-7; TRBD1 agrees at 10 bases. Germline V lookup: CDR1 SNHLY, CDR2 FYNNEI. J lost 4 bases, V lost 4 bases, and 4 bases had no gene match. The CDR3 is 14 amino acids. The CDR3 protein is CASSAGTGVYEQYF. The CDR3, as DNA: TGTGCCAGCAGTGCTGGGACAGGGGTGTACGAGCAGTACTTC. Drawing the rest from reference TRBV2 and TRBJ2-7, the complete variable domain is EPEVTQTPSHQVTQMGQEVILRCVPISNHLYFYWYRQILGQKVEFLVSFYNNEISEKSEIFDDQFSVERPDGSNFTLKIRSTKLEDSAMYFCASSAGTGVYEQYFGPGTRLTVT.

This clonotype turned up a few times. This chain links TRBV7-9 with TRBJ2-5; 7 nucleotides match TRBD2. The CDR3 covers 13 residues. Germline V CDR1 and CDR2: SEHNR, FQNEAQ (reference sequence). J gave up 4 bases and V 5 bases, and 4 bases lay outside the gene matches. As DNA, the CDR3 is TGTGCCAGCAGCCCGTGGGGGGGAGAGACCCAGTACTTC. Translating gives CASSPWGGETQYF.

This clonotype turned up a few times. CDR3 residues: CASSDERMNTEAFF. Here the CDR3 DNA reads TGTGCCAGCAGTGATGAGCGCATGAACACTGAAGCTTTCTTT. V gene TRBV2 combines with J gene TRBJ1-1; unclear D gene. With 3 bases removed from V and 0 bases from J, the gap between germline ends came to 8 bases. Germline V CDR1 and CDR2: SNHLY, FYNNEI. This CDR3 spans 14 amino acids.

This clonotype was observed a handful of times. This chain connects TRBV27 to TRBJ2-3, with 11 bases identical to TRBD2. CDR3 length: 14 residues. CDR1 is MNHEY, CDR2 SMNVEV, per germline (reference sequence). V lost 7 bases and J lost 4; bases outside the gene matches: 4. CDR3 loop: CASNLAGGSDTQYF. The CDR3 coding sequence is TGTGCCAGCAATCTAGCGGGAGGATCAGATACGCAGTATTTT.

This clonotype was seen at least ten times. CDR3 region: CASIKGLAGGPREQYF. CDR3 in DNA: TGTGCCAGCATAAAGGGACTAGCGGGGGGGCCTCGAGAGCAGTACTTC. The chain uses TRBV6-1 and TRBJ2-7; TRBD2 matches 16 bases. There are 16 residues in the CDR3. V lost 7 bases and J lost 7; bases outside the gene matches: 10. The V gene's germline CDR1 is MNHNS and CDR2 SASEGT.

This clonotype has more than one count but fewer than ten. The chain uses TRBV20-1 and TRBJ2-3; TRBD2 is a possible D gene (6 bases). Per germline, CDR1 DFQATT and CDR2 SNEGSKA (reference sequence). Trimming pared 3 bases from V and 2 bases from J, leaving 12 bases between. CDR3 size: 14 residues. This chain's CDR3 is CSASETRNTDTQYF. Written as DNA, the CDR3 is TGCAGTGCTAGCGAGACTAGAAACACAGATACGCAGTATTTT.

This clonotype was found once. This chain joins TRBV24-1 and TRBJ2-2, with 11 positions matching TRBD1. The CDR3 runs to 14 residues. The V and J ends lost 5 bases and 7 bases, in that order; junction bases with no gene match: 2. In germline, CDR1 is KGHDR, CDR2 SFDVKD. The CDR3 coding sequence is TGTGCCACCAGTGGGACAGGGGGCTACGGGGAGCTGTTTTTT. This translates into CATSGTGGYGELFF.

The J gene is TRBJ2-3, the V gene TRBV5-1; D is undetermined. This CDR3 spans 15 amino acids. V lost 2 bases, J lost 0 bases, and 10 bases lay in between. Germline CDR1 reads SGHRS; CDR2 reads YFSETQ. The CDR3 nucleotides are TGCGCCAGCAGCTTTGATCAAAAAAGCACAGATACGCAGTATTTT. Protein: CASSFDQKSTDTQYF.

The chain couples TRBV6-5 to TRBJ1-1; D uncertain. CDR1 is MNHEY, CDR2 SVGAGI, per germline. Trimming removed 6 bases at V and 11 bases at J, with 16 bases between. The CDR3 is made up of 12 amino acids. This CDR3 reads CASSSPTLPAFF. The CDR3 nucleotides are TGTGCCAGCAGCTCCCCGACCCTTCCCGCTTTCTTT.

About this clonotype: The germline gene is not matched at one end of the junction; a read error may be the cause. The chain recombines TRBV5-1 with TRBJ2-7; the match to TRBD1 covers 7 bases. The CDR3 is made up of 14 amino acids. Germline V lookup: CDR1 SGHRS, CDR2 YFSETQ. CDR3 protein: CARTPNRGSHEQYF. CDR3 coding DNA: TGCGCCAGGACCCCGAACAGGGGCTCCCACGAGCAGTACTTC.

The chain carries TRBV20-1 and TRBJ2-5; 9 nucleotides agree with TRBD1. The CDR3 totals 16 residues. CDR1 is DFQATT, CDR2 SNEGSKA, per germline (reference sequence). The V and J ends lost 0 bases and 5 bases, in that order; junction bases with no gene match: 10. In nucleotides, the CDR3 is TGCAGTGCTAGAGACATTAACGCGGACAGGGGTGAGACCCAGTACTTC. Translated, it gives CSARDINADRGETQYF.

The chain links TRBV20-1 to TRBJ2-2, with D possibly matching TRBD2 (6 bases). The CDR3 runs to 16 residues. Germline CDR1 is DFQATT and CDR2 is SNEGSKA (reference sequence). Between the trimmed V and J ends, which lost 0 bases and 5 bases, there was a span of 16 bases. DNA of the CDR3: TGCAGTGCTAGAGATTGGAAAGGAGGAGGGACCGGGGAGCTGTTTTTT. Encoded protein: CSARDWKGGGTGELFF.

The genes are TRBV7-9 and TRBJ2-5; D is unresolved. This CDR3 spans 13 amino acids. Germline assignment: CDR1 SEHNR and CDR2 FQNEAQ (reference sequence). Trimming stripped 5 bases from V and 5 bases from J, with 12 bases between. The chain's CDR3 is CASSIRPLETQYF. CDR3 DNA sequence: TGTGCCAGCAGCATCCGGCCTCTGGAGACCCAGTACTTC.

Only a few counts were recorded for this clonotype. The rearrangement uses TRBV7-9 and TRBJ2-1; 11 positions match TRBD2. CDR1 is SEHNR, CDR2 FQNEAQ, per germline (reference sequence). The junction had 17 bases not matched to a gene; V was cut back by 5 bases and J by 5 bases. This CDR3 spans 19 amino acids. The DNA of the CDR3 is TGTGCCAGCAGCCGCCTACTAGCGGGAGATCTCGGGCCGGACAATGAGCAGTTCTTC. It translates to CASSRLLAGDLGPDNEQFF.